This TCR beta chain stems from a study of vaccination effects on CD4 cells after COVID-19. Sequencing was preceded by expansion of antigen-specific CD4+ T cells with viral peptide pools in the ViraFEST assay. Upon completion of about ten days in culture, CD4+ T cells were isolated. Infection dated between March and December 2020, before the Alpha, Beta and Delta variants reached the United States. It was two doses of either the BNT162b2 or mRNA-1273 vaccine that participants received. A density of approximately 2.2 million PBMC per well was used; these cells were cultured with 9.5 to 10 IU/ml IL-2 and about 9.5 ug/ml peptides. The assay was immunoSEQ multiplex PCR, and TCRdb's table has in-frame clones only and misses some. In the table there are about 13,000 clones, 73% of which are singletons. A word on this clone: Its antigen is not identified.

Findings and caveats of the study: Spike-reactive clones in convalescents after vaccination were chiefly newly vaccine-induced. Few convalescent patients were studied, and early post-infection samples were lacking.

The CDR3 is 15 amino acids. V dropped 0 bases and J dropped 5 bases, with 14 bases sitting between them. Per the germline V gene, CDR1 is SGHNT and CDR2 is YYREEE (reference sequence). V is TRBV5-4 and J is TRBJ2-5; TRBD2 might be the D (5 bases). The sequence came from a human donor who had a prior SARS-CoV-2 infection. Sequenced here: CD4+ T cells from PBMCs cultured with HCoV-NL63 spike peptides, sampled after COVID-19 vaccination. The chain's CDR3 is CASSLERTRAETQYF. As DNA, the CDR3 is TGTGCCAGCAGCTTGGAACGGACTCGCGCGGAGACCCAGTACTTC.